This passage covers 24 T cell receptor beta chains from one sample sequenced in a study of OX40 agonist ivuxolimab in advanced cancers. Here immunoSEQ multiplex PCR was the method, and the copy in TCRdb shows in-frame clones only, minus some. The sample consists of 50,000 to 65,000 clones, 70% to 90% of them appearing once. The starting material was CD4+ or CD8+ T cells sorted from blood, obtained in a trial of the OX40 agonist ivuxolimab. These receptor sequences come from an adult with an advanced solid tumor such as melanoma, head and neck, liver or kidney cancer.

J is TRBJ2-2 and V is TRBV25-1; TRBD1 is a possible D gene (6 bases). This CDR3 has 16 residues. Trimming pared 1 base from V and 4 bases from J, leaving 13 bases between. Looked up from germline, CDR1 is MGHDK and CDR2 is SYGVNS. In DNA form, the CDR3 reads TGTGCCAGCAGTGAATCATGGGGGCTTGGCACCGGGGAGCTGTTTTTT. Encoded protein: CASSESWGLGTGELFF.

The rearrangement links TRBV27 to TRBJ2-3; 7 nucleotides align to TRBD1. The CDR3 sequence is 14 residues long. V lost 5 bases, J lost 5 bases, and 7 bases stayed unmatched. Germline V lookup: CDR1 MNHEY, CDR2 SMNVEV (reference sequence). The CDR3 DNA follows: TGTGCCAGCAGTCCCAGGGGGAATCGAGATACGCAGTATTTT. It yields the protein CASSPRGNRDTQYF.

Only one count was recorded for this clone. V is TRBV12-5 and J is TRBJ2-1; D is ambiguous. The CDR3 sequence is 12 residues long. CDR1 and CDR2 from the germline V gene are LGHNT and FRNRAP. With 1 base removed from V and 6 bases from J, the gap between germline ends came to 4 bases. The CDR3 loop reads CASGLDINEQFF. CDR3 nucleotides: TGTGCTAGTGGTTTGGACATCAATGAGCAGTTCTTC.

CDR3 DNA: TGTGCCAGCAGCCCGGACAGGGGGACCCACGAGCAGTACTTC. Its protein product is CASSPDRGTHEQYF. This chain connects TRBV7-2 to TRBJ2-7; 10 bases are a match to TRBD1. Trimming removed 5 bases from V and 5 bases from J; junction bases left unmatched: 6. CDR3 length: 14 amino acids. The germline CDR1 and CDR2 sequences are SGHTA and FQGNSA.

This clone was recorded only once. The rearrangement uses TRBV30 and TRBJ1-1; D remains unclear. Germline assignment: CDR1 GTSNPN and CDR2 SVGIG (reference sequence). Deletions cut 5 bases from V and 0 bases from J, with 7 bases between. The CDR3 is 12 residues long. CDR3 nucleotide sequence: TGTGCCTGGGAGACGGTGAACACTGAAGCTTTCTTT. This translates into CAWETVNTEAFF.

This chain connects TRBV7-9 to TRBJ2-3; TRBD2 matches 8 bases. V was clipped by 3 bases and J by 1 base; unmatched bases: 6. CDR3 size: 16 residues. Germline V CDR1 and CDR2: SEHNR, FQNEAQ (reference sequence). CDR3 nucleotides: TGTGCCAGCAGCTTTACGGGAGGGCCGGGCACAGATACGCAGTATTTT. Its protein product is CASSFTGGPGTDTQYF.

This clone came up once. V usage is TRBV4-2 and J usage is TRBJ1-3; D is undetermined. This CDR3 contains 17 residues. Trimming removed 0 bases at V and 0 bases at J, with 12 bases between. Looked up from germline, CDR1 is LGHNA and CDR2 is YNFKEQ. CDR3 nucleotide sequence: TGTGCCAGCAGCCAAGAGTACAGTCCCTACTCTGGAAACACCATATATTTT. This translates into CASSQEYSPYSGNTIYF.

The rearrangement uses TRBV9 and TRBJ2-5, with D tentatively TRBD1 or TRBD2 (5 bases each). The germline V gene encodes CDR1 SGDLS and CDR2 YYNGEE. Trimming pared 2 bases from V and 1 base from J, leaving 9 bases between. The CDR3 sequence is 14 residues long. The CDR3 reads CASSVGAAQETQYF. In nucleotides, the CDR3 is TGTGCCAGCAGCGTCGGGGCGGCCCAAGAGACCCAGTACTTC.

The genes are TRBV11-1 and TRBJ2-7, with 9 bases aligning to TRBD2. V trimming: 5 bases; J trimming: 9 bases; junction bases outside the gene matches: 14. The germline V gene has CDR1 SGHAT and CDR2 FQDESV (reference sequence). The CDR3 sequence is 15 residues long. CDR3 DNA sequence: TGTGCCAGCAGCATCCTAGCGGGACTCGGCACGACGCAGTACTTC. Protein: CASSILAGLGTTQYF.

The chain couples TRBV7-8 to TRBJ2-1; 8 bases match TRBD2. Germline assignment: CDR1 SGHVS and CDR2 FQNEAQ. The junction had 10 bases not matched to a gene; V was cut back by 5 bases and J by 7 bases. The CDR3 runs 15 residues. CDR3 coding DNA: TGTGCCAGCAGCCGCTTTAGCGGGGACCAGAATGAGCAGTTCTTC. It encodes CASSRFSGDQNEQFF.

This clone was found once. J is TRBJ2-7 and V is TRBV7-2; TRBD1 matches at 11 bases. Germline loops: CDR1 SGHTA, CDR2 FQGNSA. CDR3 length equals 15 residues. V gave up 5 bases and J gave up 3 bases; unmatched junction bases: 6. The CDR3 coding sequence is TGTGCCAGCAGCCCTGGACAGGGGGCTATCTACGAGCAGTACTTC. Its protein is CASSPGQGAIYEQYF.

There are a few counts of this clone. The chain recombines TRBV5-6 with TRBJ1-1; D unresolved. The ends were cut back, 0 bases at V and 4 bases at J, with 4 bases in the middle. The CDR3 spans 12 residues. Germline V lookup: CDR1 SGHDT, CDR2 YYEEEE. The chain's CDR3 is CASSLVATEAFF. The CDR3 DNA follows: TGTGCCAGCAGCTTGGTCGCCACTGAAGCTTTCTTT.

The chain combines TRBV19 with TRBJ1-1; no clear D. Trimming removed 4 bases at V and 1 base at J, with 13 bases between. In germline, CDR1 is LNHDA, CDR2 SQIVND (reference sequence). CDR3 length: 15 residues. CDR3 sequence (DNA): TGTGCCAGTAGTACCCCCGGTCGGGGGAACACTGAAGCTTTCTTT. Translation: CASSTPGRGNTEAFF.

About this clone itself: The sample carries other DNA sequences with the same CDR3. The chain couples TRBV5-1 to TRBJ2-1; 12 bases fit TRBD2. Germline V gene data show CDR1 as SGHRS and CDR2 as YFSETQ. V was pared by 2 bases and J by 4 bases, with 1 base of the junction left unmatched. CDR3 length equals 15 residues. CDR3 protein: CASSLGLAGYNEQFF. Written as DNA, the CDR3 is TGCGCCAGCAGCTTAGGACTAGCGGGGTACAATGAGCAGTTCTTC. The full variable domain, in which reference TRBV5-1 and TRBJ2-1 provide the parts outside the CDR3, is KAGVTQTPRYLIKTRGQQVTLSCSPISGHRSVSWYQQTPGQGLQFLFEYFSETQRNKGNFPGRFSGRQFSNSRSEMNVSTLELGDSALYLCASSLGLAGYNEQFFGPGTRLTVL.

V usage is TRBV10-3 and J usage is TRBJ1-1; D is possibly TRBD1 (5 bases). This CDR3 contains 14 residues. Trimming pared 2 bases from V and 1 base from J, leaving 8 bases between. Germline CDR1 reads ENHRY; CDR2 reads SYGVKD. The CDR3 loop reads CAISEGQGNTEAFF. CDR3 bases: TGTGCCATCAGTGAGGGGCAGGGGAACACTGAAGCTTTCTTT.

This clone occurred once. This chain uses TRBV28 with TRBJ1-6; 9 nucleotides agree with TRBD1. There are 17 residues in the CDR3. Germline values: CDR1 MDHEN, CDR2 SYDVKM. Losses at the gene ends were 1 base for V and 12 bases for J; bases not matched to a gene: 13. The CDR3 DNA reads as TGTGCCAGCAGTTTATCGACAACGACAGGGGGTGCCGTACCCCTCCACTTT. This encodes CASSLSTTTGGAVPLHF.

The CDR3 protein is CASYPVTFSYNSPLHF. CDR3 nucleotides: TGTGCCAGCTACCCGGTCACCTTCTCCTATAATTCACCCCTCCACTTT. The chain recombines TRBV7-9 with TRBJ1-6; D is undetermined. Trimming removed 8 bases at V and 0 bases at J, with 14 bases between. This CDR3 region has 16 residues. From germline, CDR1 is SEHNR and CDR2 FQNEAQ (reference sequence).

The V call is TRBV27, the J call TRBJ2-2; D may be TRBD1 or TRBD2 (7 bases each). V dropped 5 bases and J dropped 7 bases, with 20 bases sitting between them. There are 16 residues in the CDR3. CDR1 and CDR2 from the germline V gene are MNHEY and SMNVEV (reference sequence). For the CDR3, the DNA is TGTGCCAGCAGTCGAGGGGGCAGGGAGGGTTACGGGGAGCTGTTTTTT. Its protein is CASSRGGREGYGELFF.

The chain links TRBV7-9 to TRBJ1-1; no definite D call. Trimming removed 5 bases from V and 0 bases from J, with 19 bases in between. The CDR3 runs 17 residues. CDR1 is SEHNR, CDR2 FQNEAQ, per germline (reference sequence). The CDR3 DNA reads TGTGCCAGCAGCCCCCAACCGGGGAAAGAGATGAACACTGAAGCTTTCTTT. It specifies CASSPQPGKEMNTEAFF.

Points on this clone: Other DNA sequences from this sample encode an identical CDR3 as well. The chain links TRBV5-1 to TRBJ1-1; TRBD1 might be the D (5 bases). V lost 3 bases, J lost 1 base, and 7 bases lay in between. This CDR3 has 13 residues. Germline values: CDR1 SGHRS, CDR2 YFSETQ. DNA for the CDR3: TGCGCCAGCAGCTATCAGGGGAACACTGAAGCTTTCTTT. Translated: CASSYQGNTEAFF.

The chain couples TRBV9 to TRBJ1-1, with D perhaps matching TRBD1 (5 bases). Per germline, CDR1 SGDLS and CDR2 YYNGEE. The CDR3 loop spans 14 amino acids. The V end lost 4 bases, the J end lost 5 bases, and 15 bases lay between the germline ends. As DNA, the CDR3 is TGTGCCAGCAGCTCTAGTACAGGCTCAACTGAAGCTTTCTTT. This sequence encodes CASSSSTGSTEAFF.

V gene TRBV14 combines with J gene TRBJ1-1; maybe TRBD1 (5 bases). The germline gives CDR1 SGHDN, CDR2 FVKESK. The CDR3 is 15 residues long. Trimming pared 0 bases from V and 11 bases from J, leaving 19 bases between. The CDR3 bases are TGTGCCAGCAGCCAAGAATGGGGGGGGTCCCCCGAGGCTTTCTTT. Residues: CASSQEWGGSPEAFF.

The chain links TRBV12-5 to TRBJ1-1, with 8 bases lining up with TRBD1. J was trimmed by 3 bases and V by 4 bases; bases with no gene match: 10. Per the germline V gene, CDR1 is LGHNT and CDR2 is FRNRAP. CDR3 length equals 16 residues. The CDR3 bases are TGTGCTAGTGGTTCCCGCTACTCGACAGGGGACACTGAAGCTTTCTTT. This sequence encodes CASGSRYSTGDTEAFF.

This chain connects TRBV12-5 to TRBJ2-7, with D perhaps given as TRBD1 or TRBD2 (5 bases each). The CDR3 has 19 residues. The germline V gene has CDR1 LGHNT and CDR2 FRNRAP. Deletions cut 0 bases from V and 7 bases from J, with 28 bases between. CDR3 in DNA: TGTGCTAGTGGTTTGGTTTTGCAGGGAGCCCCACCGCCGATGTGGGAGCAGTACTTC. Amino acid sequence: CASGLVLQGAPPPMWEQYF.